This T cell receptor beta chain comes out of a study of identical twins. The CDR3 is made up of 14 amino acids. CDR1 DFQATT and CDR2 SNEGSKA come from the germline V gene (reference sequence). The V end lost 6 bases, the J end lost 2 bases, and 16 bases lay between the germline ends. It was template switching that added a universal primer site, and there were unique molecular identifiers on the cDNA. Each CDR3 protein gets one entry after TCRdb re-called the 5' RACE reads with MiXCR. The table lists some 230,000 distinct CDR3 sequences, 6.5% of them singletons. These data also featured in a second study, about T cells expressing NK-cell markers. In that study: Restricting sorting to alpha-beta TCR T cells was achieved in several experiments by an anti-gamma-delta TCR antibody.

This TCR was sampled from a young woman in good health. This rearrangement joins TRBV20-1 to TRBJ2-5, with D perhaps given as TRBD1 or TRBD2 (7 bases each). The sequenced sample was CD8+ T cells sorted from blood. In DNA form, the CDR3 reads TGCAGTGCGCCAGACAGGGACTATCAAGAGACCCAGTACTTC. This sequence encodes CSAPDRDYQETQYF.